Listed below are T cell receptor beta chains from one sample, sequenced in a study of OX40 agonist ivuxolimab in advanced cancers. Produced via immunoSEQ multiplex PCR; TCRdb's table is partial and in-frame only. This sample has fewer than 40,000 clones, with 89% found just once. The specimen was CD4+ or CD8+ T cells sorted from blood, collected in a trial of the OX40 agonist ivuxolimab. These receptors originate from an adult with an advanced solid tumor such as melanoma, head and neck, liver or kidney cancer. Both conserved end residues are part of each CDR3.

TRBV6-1,CASSADGGAYETQYF
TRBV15,CATSPGSYEQYF
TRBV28,CASRAGGGYTF
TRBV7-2,CASSSRLYTGELFF
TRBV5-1,CASSLRQTSSYNEQFF
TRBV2,CASSENVRSTLFF
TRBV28,CASSSPPGDTEAFF
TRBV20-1,CSARNRDTQYF
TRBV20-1,CSASSEGTQYF
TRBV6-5,CASSYSGDTQYF
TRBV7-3,CASSLSTSGVFSYNEQFF
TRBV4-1,CASSQADRGGQETQYF
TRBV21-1,CASSKGCGERTLKRIMNTEAFF
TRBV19,CASSIQIMNTEAFF
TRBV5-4,CASSLNRGDTGELFF
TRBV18,CASSSKQETQYF
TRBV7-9,CASSLEGGYGYTF
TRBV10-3,CAISELGSRGEAFF
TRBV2,CASTASGSRIDEQFF
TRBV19,CASRRQRGIDTGELFF
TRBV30,CAWSVMGETQYF
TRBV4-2,CASSQGRAGLEETQYF